The sequence of this TCR beta chain was determined in a study of identical twins. Germline V gene data show CDR1 as MGHDK and CDR2 as SYGVNS. V was trimmed by 6 bases and J by 7 bases, leaving 12 bases between them. The CDR3 loop spans 12 amino acids. Study findings and constraints: Interpretation of the results relied on cross-sectional statistical analysis and not on following the same donors.

MiXCR was run by TCRdb on the 5' RACE reads, yielding one entry per CDR3 protein. The table includes approximately 1.8 million distinct CDR3 sequences, under 35% detected once. Notes on this clonotype: Its antigen is not identified.

This sequence was found in a newborn girl in good health. What was sequenced was cord blood. This chain links TRBV25-1 with TRBJ1-2, with D possibly TRBD1 on 5 matching bases. The CDR3 spells CASRLGAGGYTF. Here the CDR3 DNA reads TGTGCCAGCAGACTCGGGGCGGGTGGCTACACCTTC.